The 3 T cell receptor beta chains given below trace back to one sample, sequenced in a study of cytomegalovirus exposure and HLA in healthy donors. PCR used 60 Vbeta primers and 13 Jbeta primers. Repertoires were generated with immunoSEQ multiplex PCR, while TCRdb's copy carries only in-frame clones and drops some. The sample shows some 76,000 clones, approximately 88% of them seen only once. The sample consisted of PBMCs. The source is a woman aged 45 to 65 in good health and CMV-seronegative.

The sample holds one count of this clone. The rearrangement links TRBV10-3 to TRBJ2-2, with TRBD2 as a possible D gene (5 bases). Germline V gives CDR1 ENHRY, CDR2 SYGVKD. This CDR3 is built from 15 residues. Trimming cost V 7 bases and J 0 bases, with 12 bases left between them. The chain's CDR3 is CAIKNGDTNTGELFF. The DNA for the CDR3 is TGTGCCATCAAGAACGGGGATACGAACACCGGGGAGCTGTTTTTT.

The chain has TRBV6-5 and TRBJ1-1; D is ambiguous. Trimming left V 6 bases short and J 3 bases short, with 8 bases between. Germline V gene lookup returns CDR1 MNHEY and CDR2 SVGAGI. The CDR3 sequence is 12 residues long. The CDR3 here is CASRRSDTEAFF. In DNA form, the CDR3 reads TGTGCCAGCAGGAGGAGTGACACTGAAGCTTTCTTT.

The genes are TRBV5-1 and TRBJ1-1; tentatively, D is TRBD1 (6 bases). CDR1 SGHRS and CDR2 YFSETQ come from the germline V gene. V was cut by 4 bases and J by 3 bases, with 13 bases left in between. There are 14 residues in the CDR3. The chain's CDR3 is CASSTQGVDTEAFF. DNA of the CDR3: TGCGCCAGCAGCACACAGGGTGTCGACACTGAAGCTTTCTTT.